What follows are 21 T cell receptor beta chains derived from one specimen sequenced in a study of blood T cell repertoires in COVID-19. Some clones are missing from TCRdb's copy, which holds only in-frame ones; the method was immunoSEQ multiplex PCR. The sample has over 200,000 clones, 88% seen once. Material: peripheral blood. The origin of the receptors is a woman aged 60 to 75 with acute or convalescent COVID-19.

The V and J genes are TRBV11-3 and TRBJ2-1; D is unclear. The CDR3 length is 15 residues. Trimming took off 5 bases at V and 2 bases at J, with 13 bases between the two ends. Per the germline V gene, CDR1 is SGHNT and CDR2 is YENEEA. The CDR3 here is CASSPPGGPYNEQFF. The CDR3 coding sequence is TGTGCCAGCAGCCCCCCGGGTGGTCCCTACAATGAGCAGTTCTTC.

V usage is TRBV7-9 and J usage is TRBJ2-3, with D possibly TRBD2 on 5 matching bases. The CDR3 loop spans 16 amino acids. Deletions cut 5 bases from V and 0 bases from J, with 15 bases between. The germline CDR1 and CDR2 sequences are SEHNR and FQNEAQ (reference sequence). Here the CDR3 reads CASSTRLRASTDTQYF. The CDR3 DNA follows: TGTGCCAGCAGCACCCGACTGAGGGCGAGCACAGATACGCAGTATTTT.

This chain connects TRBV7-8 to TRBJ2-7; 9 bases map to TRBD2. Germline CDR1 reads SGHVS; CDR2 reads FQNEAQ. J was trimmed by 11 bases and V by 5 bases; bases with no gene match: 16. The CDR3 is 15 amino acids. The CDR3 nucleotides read TGTGCCAGCAGCCCCCCATCGCTAGCGGGGAAGCTGGAGTACTTC. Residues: CASSPPSLAGKLEYF.

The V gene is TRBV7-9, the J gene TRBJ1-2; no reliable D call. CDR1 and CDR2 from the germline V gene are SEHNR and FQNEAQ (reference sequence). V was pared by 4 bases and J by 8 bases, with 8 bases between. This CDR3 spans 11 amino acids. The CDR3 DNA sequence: TGTGCCAGCAGCTCGGGTCGGGGCTACACCTTC. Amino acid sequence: CASSSGRGYTF.

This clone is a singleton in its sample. CDR3 sequence reads: CSVASGSYGYTF. CDR3 nucleotides: TGCAGCGTTGCCTCGGGTAGCTATGGCTACACCTTC. The J gene is TRBJ1-2, the V gene TRBV29-1; no definite D call. This CDR3 contains 12 residues. Germline V gives CDR1 SQVTM, CDR2 ANQGSEA. V gave up 4 bases and J gave up 4 bases, with 10 bases separating them.

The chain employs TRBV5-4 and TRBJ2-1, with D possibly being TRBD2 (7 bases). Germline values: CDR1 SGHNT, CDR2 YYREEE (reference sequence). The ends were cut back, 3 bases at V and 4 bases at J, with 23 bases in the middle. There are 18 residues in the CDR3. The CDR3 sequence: CASSSALKGGLSYNEQFF. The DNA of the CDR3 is TGTGCCAGCAGCTCGGCTTTAAAGGGGGGGCTCTCGTACAATGAGCAGTTCTTC.

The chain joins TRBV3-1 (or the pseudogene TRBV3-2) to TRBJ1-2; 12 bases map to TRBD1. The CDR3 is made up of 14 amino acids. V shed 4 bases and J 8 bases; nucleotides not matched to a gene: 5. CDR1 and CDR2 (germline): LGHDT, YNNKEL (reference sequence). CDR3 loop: CASSPRDRGRGYTF. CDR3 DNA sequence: TGTGCCAGCAGCCCCCGGGACAGGGGGCGAGGCTACACCTTC.

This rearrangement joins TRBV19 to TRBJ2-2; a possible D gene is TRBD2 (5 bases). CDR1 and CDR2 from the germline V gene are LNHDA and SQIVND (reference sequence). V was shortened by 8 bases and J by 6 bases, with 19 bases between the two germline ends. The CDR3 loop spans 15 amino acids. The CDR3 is CASVSMASYAGELFF. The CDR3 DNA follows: TGTGCCAGTGTTAGCATGGCTAGCTACGCCGGGGAGCTGTTTTTT.

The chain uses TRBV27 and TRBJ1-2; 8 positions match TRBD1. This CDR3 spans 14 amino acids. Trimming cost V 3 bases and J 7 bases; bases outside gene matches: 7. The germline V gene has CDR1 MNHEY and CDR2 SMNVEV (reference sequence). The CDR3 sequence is CASSLNRGSGGYTF. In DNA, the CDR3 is TGTGCCAGCAGTTTGAACAGGGGGTCAGGTGGCTACACCTTC.

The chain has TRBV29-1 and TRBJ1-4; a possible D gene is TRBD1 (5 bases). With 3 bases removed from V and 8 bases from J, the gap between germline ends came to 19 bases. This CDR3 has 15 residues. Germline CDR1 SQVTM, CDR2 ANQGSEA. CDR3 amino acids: CSVEDQGLGSEKLFF. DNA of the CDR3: TGCAGCGTTGAGGACCAGGGCCTTGGGTCCGAAAAACTGTTTTTT.

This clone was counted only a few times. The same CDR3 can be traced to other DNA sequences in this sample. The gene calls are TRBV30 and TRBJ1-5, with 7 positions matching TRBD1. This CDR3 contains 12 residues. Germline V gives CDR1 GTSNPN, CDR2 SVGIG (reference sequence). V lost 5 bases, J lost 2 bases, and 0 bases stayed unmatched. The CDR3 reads CAWDRGNQPQHF. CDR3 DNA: TGTGCCTGGGACAGGGGCAATCAGCCCCAGCATTTT.

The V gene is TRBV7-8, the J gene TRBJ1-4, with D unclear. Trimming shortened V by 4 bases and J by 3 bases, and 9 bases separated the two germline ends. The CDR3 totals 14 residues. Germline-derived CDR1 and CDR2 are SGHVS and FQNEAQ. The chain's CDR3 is CASSSPWPNEKLFF. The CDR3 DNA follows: TGTGCCAGCAGCTCGCCGTGGCCTAATGAAAAACTGTTTTTT.

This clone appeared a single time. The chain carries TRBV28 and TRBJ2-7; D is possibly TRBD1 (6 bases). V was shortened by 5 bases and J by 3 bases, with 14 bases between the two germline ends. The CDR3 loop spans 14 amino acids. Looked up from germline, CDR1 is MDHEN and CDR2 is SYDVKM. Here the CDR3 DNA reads TGTGCCAGCAGTACCGGGACATCCTTCTACGAGCAGTACTTC. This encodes CASSTGTSFYEQYF.

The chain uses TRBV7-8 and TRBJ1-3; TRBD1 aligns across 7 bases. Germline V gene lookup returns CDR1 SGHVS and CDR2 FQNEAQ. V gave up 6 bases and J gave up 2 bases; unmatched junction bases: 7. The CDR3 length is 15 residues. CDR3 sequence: CASRGRGGTGNTIYF. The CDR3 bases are TGTGCCAGCAGAGGAAGAGGGGGCACTGGAAACACCATATATTTT. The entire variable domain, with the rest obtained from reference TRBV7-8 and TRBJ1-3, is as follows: GAGVSQSPRYKVAKRGQDVALRCDPISGHVSLFWYQQALGQGPEFLTYFQNEAQLDKSGLPSDRFFAERPEGSVSTLKIQRTQQEDSAVYLCASRGRGGTGNTIYFGEGSWLTVV.

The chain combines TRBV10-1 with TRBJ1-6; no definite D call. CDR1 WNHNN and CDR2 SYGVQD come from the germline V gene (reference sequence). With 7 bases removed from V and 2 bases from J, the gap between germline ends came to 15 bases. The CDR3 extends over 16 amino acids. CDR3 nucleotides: TGCGCCAGCATGGGGAGGGTAGAAACCTATAATTCACCCCTCCACTTT. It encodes CASMGRVETYNSPLHF.

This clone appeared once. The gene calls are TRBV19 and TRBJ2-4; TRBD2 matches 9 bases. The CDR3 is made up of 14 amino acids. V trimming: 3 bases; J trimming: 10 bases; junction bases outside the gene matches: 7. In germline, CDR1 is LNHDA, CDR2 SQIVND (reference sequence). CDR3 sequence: CASSILAGQGIQYF. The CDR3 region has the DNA TGTGCCAGTAGTATCCTAGCGGGACAAGGAATTCAGTACTTC.

The CDR3 bases are TGTGCCAGCAGCAGACAGGGGAGGACAGATACGCAGTATTTT. Its protein product is CASSRQGRTDTQYF. The chain is built from TRBV7-2 and TRBJ2-3; the match to TRBD1 covers 8 bases. The CDR3 loop spans 14 amino acids. Looked up from germline, CDR1 is SGHTA and CDR2 is FQGNSA. Trimming took 5 bases from V and 3 from J; bases not matched to a gene: 4.

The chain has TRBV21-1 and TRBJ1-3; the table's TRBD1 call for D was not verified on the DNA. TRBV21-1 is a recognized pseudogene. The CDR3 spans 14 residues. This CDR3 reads CASKRQVSGNTIYF. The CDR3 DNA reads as TGTGCCAGCAAAAGACAGGTCTCTGGAAACACCATATATTTT.

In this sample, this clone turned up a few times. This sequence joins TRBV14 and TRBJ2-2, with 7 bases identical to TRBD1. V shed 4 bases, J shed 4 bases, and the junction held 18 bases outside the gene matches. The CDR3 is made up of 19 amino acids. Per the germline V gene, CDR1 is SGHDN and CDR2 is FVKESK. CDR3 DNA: TGTGCCAGCAGCCTCCTTTGGGGACAGACGGGGCGAGGCACCGGGGAGCTGTTTTTT. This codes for CASSLLWGQTGRGTGELFF. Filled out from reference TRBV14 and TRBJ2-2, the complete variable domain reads EAGVTQFPSHSVIEKGQTVTLRCDPISGHDNLYWYRRVMGKEIKFLLHFVKESKQDESGMPNNRFLAERTGGTYSTLKVQPAELEDSGVYFCASSLLWGQTGRGTGELFFGEGSRLTVL.

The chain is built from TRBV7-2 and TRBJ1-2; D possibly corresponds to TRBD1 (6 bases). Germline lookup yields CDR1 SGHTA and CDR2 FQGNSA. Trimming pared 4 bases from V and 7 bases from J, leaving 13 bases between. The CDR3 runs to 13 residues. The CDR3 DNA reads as TGTGCCAGCAGCTCCTTTGGACAGCTTGGCTACACCTTC. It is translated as CASSSFGQLGYTF.

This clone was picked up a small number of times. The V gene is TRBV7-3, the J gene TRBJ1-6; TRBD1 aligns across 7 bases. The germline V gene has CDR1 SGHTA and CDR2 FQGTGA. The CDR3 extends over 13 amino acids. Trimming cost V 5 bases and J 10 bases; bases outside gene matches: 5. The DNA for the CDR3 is TGTGCCAGCAGCCCAGACAGGGACTCACCCCTCCACTTT. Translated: CASSPDRDSPLHF.